This TCR beta chain comes out of a study of cytomegalovirus exposure and HLA in healthy donors. Study observations and caveats: From TCR beta sequences, most subjects' HLA-A and HLA-B alleles were reportedly predicted accurately.

PCR was performed using 60 Vbeta and 13 Jbeta primers. Using immunoSEQ multiplex PCR, the repertoire was profiled, and TCRdb retains in-frame clones only, with some absent. Of about 170,000 clones in the sample, 73% are singletons; the top ten hold 4.5% to 5.5%. Germline V lookup: CDR1 KGHSH, CDR2 LQKENI. The CDR3 sequence is 14 residues long. V shed 4 bases, J shed 5 bases, and the junction held 7 bases outside the gene matches. About this clone itself: Its antigen is undetermined.

This TCR was recovered from a woman under 30 in good health and CMV-seropositive. The rearrangement uses TRBV18 and TRBJ2-7; TRBD1 matches at 8 bases. The sample was PBMCs. The CDR3 sequence: CASSHPDRVNEQYF. Here the CDR3 DNA reads TGTGCCAGCTCACACCCGGACAGGGTTAACGAGCAGTACTTC.